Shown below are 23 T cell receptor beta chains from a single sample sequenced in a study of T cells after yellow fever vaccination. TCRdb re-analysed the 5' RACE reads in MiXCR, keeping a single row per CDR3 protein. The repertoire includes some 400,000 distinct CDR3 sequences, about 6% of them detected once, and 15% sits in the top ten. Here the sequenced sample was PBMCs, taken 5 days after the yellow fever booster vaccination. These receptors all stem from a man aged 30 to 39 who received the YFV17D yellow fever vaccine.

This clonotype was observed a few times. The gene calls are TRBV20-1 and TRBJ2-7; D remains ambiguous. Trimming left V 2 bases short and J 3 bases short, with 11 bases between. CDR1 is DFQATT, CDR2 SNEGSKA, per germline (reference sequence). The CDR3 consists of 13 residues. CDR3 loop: CSARISRNYEQYF. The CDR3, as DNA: TGCAGTGCTAGAATTAGCCGGAACTACGAGCAGTACTTC.

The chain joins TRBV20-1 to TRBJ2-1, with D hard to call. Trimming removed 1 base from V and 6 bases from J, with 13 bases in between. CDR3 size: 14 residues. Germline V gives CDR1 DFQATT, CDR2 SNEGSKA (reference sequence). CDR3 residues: CSARVAPWVNEQFF. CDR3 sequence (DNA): TGCAGTGCTAGAGTTGCCCCGTGGGTCAATGAGCAGTTCTTC.

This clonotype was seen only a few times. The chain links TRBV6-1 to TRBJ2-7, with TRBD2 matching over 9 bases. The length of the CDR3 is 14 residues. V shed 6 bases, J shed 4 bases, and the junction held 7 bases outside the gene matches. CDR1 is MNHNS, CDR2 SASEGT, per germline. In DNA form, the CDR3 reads TGTGCCAGCAGGAGAGCGGGAGGTTGGTACGAGCAGTACTTC. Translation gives CASRRAGGWYEQYF.

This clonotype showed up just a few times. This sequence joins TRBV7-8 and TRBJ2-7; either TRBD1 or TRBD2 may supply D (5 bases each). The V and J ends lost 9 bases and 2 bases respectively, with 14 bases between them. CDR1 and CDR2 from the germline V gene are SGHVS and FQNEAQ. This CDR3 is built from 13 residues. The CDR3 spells CASGRGTPYEQYF. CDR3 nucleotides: TGTGCCAGTGGCCGTGGGACCCCCTACGAGCAGTACTTC.

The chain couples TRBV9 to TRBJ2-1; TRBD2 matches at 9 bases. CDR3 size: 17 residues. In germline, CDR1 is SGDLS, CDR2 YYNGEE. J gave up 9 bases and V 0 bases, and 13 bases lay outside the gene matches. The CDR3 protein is CASSVAEGREGYGEQFF. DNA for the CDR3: TGTGCCAGCAGCGTAGCCGAAGGGCGGGAGGGGTATGGTGAGCAGTTCTTC.

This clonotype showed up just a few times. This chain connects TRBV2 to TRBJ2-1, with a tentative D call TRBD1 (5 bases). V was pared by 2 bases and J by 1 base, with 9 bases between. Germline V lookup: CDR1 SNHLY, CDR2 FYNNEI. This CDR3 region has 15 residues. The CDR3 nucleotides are TGTGCCAGCAGTGAATCAGCAGGGTCCTACAATGAGCAGTTCTTC. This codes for CASSESAGSYNEQFF.

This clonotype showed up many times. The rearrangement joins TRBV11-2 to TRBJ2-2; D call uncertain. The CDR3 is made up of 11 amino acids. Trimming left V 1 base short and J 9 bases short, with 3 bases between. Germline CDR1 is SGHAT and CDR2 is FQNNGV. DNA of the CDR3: TGTGCCAGCAGCTTAGCCCGGGAGCTGTTTTTT. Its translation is CASSLARELFF.

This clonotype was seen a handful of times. CDR3 in DNA: TGTGCCAGCAGCCAATACAGGAAAGGAGATACGCAGTATTTT. Amino acid sequence: CASSQYRKGDTQYF. V is TRBV14 and J is TRBJ2-3; possible D gene TRBD1, 5 bases. CDR3 size: 14 residues. V lost 2 bases to trimming and J lost 5 bases, with 11 bases between them. Germline V CDR1 and CDR2: SGHDN, FVKESK.

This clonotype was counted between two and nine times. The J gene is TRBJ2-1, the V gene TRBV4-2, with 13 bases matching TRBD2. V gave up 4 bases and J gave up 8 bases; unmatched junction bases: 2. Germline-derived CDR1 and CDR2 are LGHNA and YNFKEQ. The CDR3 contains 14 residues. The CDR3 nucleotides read TGTGCCAGCAGCCGGACTAGCGGGAGACATGAGCAGTTCTTC. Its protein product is CASSRTSGRHEQFF.

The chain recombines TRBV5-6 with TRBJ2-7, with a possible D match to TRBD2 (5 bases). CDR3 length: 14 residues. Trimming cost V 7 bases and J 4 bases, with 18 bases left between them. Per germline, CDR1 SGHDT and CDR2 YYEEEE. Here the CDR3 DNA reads TGTGCCAGCGGTGCCGGGCTAGGGAGTTACGAGCAGTACTTC. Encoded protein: CASGAGLGSYEQYF.

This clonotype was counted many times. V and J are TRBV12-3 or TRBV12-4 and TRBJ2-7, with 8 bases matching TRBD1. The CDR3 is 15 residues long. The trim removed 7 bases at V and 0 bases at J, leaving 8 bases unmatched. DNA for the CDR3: TGTGCCAGCAACAGACAGGGGCGCAGCTCCTACGAGCAGTACTTC. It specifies CASNRQGRSSYEQYF.

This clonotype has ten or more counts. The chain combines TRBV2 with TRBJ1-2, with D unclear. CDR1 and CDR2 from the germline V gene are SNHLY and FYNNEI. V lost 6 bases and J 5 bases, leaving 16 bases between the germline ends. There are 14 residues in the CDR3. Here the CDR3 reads CASSEDRGVYGYTF. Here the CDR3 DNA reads TGTGCCAGCAGCGAGGATAGAGGCGTATATGGCTACACCTTC. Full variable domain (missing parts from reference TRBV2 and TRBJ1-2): EPEVTQTPSHQVTQMGQEVILRCVPISNHLYFYWYRQILGQKVEFLVSFYNNEISEKSEIFDDQFSVERPDGSNFTLKIRSTKLEDSAMYFCASSEDRGVYGYTFGSGTRLTVV.

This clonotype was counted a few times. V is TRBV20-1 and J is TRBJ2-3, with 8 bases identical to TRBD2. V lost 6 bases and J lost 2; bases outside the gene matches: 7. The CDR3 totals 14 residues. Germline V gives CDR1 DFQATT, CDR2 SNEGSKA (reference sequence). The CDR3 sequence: CSASGGRVTDTQYF. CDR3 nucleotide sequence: TGCAGTGCCAGCGGGGGAAGGGTCACAGATACGCAGTATTTT.

CDR3 in amino acids: CATSSPTSPSYNEQFF. CDR3 sequence (DNA): TGTGCCACCAGCAGCCCAACTAGCCCCTCCTACAATGAGCAGTTCTTC. This rearrangement joins TRBV15 to TRBJ2-1; D is perhaps TRBD2 (6 bases). The CDR3 length is 16 residues. Germline CDR1 and CDR2: LNHNV and YYDKDF (reference sequence). V shed 3 bases and J shed 0 bases, with 12 bases lying between them. Combining the CDR3 with reference TRBV15 and TRBJ2-1 gives the whole variable domain DAMVIQNPRYQVTQFGKPVTLSCSQTLNHNVMYWYQQKSSQAPKLLFHYYDKDFNNEADTPDNFQSRRPNTSFCFLDIRSPGLGDTAMYLCATSSPTSPSYNEQFFGPGTRLTVL.

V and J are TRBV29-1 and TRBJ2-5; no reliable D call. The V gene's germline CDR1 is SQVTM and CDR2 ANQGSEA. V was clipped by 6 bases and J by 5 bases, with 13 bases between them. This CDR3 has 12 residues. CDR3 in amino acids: CSVLTVGETQYF. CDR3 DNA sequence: TGCAGCGTCCTGACGGTGGGGGAGACCCAGTACTTC.

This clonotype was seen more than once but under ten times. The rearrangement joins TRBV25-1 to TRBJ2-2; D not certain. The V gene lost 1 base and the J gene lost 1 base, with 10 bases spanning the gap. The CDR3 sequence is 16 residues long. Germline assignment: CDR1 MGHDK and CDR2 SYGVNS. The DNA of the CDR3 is TGTGCCAGCAGTGAATTAAGGGCCCAGAACACCGGGGAGCTGTTTTTT. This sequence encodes CASSELRAQNTGELFF.

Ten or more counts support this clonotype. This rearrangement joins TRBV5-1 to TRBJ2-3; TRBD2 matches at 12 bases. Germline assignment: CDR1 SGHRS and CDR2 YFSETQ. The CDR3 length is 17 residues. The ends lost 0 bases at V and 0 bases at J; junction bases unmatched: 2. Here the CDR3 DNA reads TGCGCCAGCAGCTTGGGGACTAGCGGGACTAGCACAGATACGCAGTATTTT. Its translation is CASSLGTSGTSTDTQYF.

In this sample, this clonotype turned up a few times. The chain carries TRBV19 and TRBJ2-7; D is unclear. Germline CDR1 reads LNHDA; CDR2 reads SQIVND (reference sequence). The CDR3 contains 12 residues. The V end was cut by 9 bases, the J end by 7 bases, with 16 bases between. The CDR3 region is CASAVGLGEQYF. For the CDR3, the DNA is TGTGCCAGCGCGGTGGGCCTTGGTGAGCAGTACTTC.

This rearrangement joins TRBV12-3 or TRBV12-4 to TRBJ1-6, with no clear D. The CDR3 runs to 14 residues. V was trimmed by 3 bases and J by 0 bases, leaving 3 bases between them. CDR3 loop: CASSLSSYNSPLHF. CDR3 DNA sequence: TGTGCCAGCAGTTTGAGCTCCTATAATTCACCCCTCCACTTT.

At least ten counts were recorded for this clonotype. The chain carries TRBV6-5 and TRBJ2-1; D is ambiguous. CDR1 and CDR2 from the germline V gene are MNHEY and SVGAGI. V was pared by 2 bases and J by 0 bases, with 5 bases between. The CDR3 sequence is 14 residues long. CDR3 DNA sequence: TGTGCCAGCAGTTACGACGGCTCCTACAATGAGCAGTTCTTC. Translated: CASSYDGSYNEQFF.

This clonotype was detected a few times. The CDR3 nucleotides read TGTGCCAGTAGACGGGGACTAGCGGGAGGGAACACCGGGGAGCTGTTTTTT. Amino acids: CASRRGLAGGNTGELFF. This chain uses TRBV19 with TRBJ2-2, with TRBD2 identical over 15 bases. CDR1 and CDR2 (germline): LNHDA, SQIVND (reference sequence). The CDR3 runs to 17 residues. After removal of 6 bases from V and 1 base from J, the junction contained 3 bases not matched to a gene.

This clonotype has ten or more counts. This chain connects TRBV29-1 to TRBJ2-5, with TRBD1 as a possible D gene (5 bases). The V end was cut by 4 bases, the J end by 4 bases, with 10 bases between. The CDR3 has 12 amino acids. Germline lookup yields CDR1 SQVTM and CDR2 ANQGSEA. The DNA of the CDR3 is TGCAGCGTTGGTGCCACAGGAGAGACCCAGTACTTC. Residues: CSVGATGETQYF.

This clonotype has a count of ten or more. The CDR3: CASSQRRGQGANEQFF. CDR3 DNA: TGTGCCAGCAGCCAACGGAGGGGACAGGGGGCGAATGAGCAGTTCTTC. The chain links TRBV14 to TRBJ2-1; 12 nucleotides agree with TRBD1. The germline gives CDR1 SGHDN, CDR2 FVKESK. The V and J ends lost 2 bases and 7 bases, in that order; junction bases with no gene match: 6. This CDR3 has 16 residues.